Shown below are 29 T cell receptor beta chains from a single sample sequenced in a study of blood T cell repertoires in COVID-19. Sequenced by immunoSEQ multiplex PCR; TCRdb stores in-frame clones only, minus some. The sample has 300,000 to 450,000 clones, roughly nine tenths seen once. Sequences were obtained from peripheral blood. The receptors stem from a woman between 55 and 75 years old with COVID-19, enrolled during active disease.

The chain joins TRBV7-9 to TRBJ2-3; no reliable D call. Trimming took off 4 bases at V and 4 bases at J, with 15 bases between the two ends. Germline assignment: CDR1 SEHNR and CDR2 FQNEAQ (reference sequence). CDR3 size: 15 residues. Here the CDR3 reads CASSSRENGPDTQYF. The CDR3 DNA reads TGTGCCAGCAGCTCTCGCGAGAACGGTCCAGATACGCAGTATTTT.

The CDR3 loop reads CASSPRDRIREKLFF. The CDR3 bases are TGTGCCAGCAGCCCGCGGGATAGAATACGGGAAAAACTGTTTTTT. The chain recombines TRBV5-6 with TRBJ1-4; D is unresolved. CDR3 length: 15 residues. From germline, CDR1 is SGHDT and CDR2 YYEEEE. V was shortened by 4 bases and J by 8 bases, with 18 bases between the two germline ends.

The chain has TRBV14 and TRBJ2-2; 7 bases match TRBD1. This CDR3 has 16 residues. With 5 bases clipped from V and 1 base from J, the junction kept 7 bases outside the gene matches. Germline V gene sequence: CDR1 SGHDN, CDR2 FVKESK. The DNA for the CDR3 is TGTGCCAGCAGCGACAGGGTCCTATGGAACACCGGGGAGCTGTTTTTT. Its translation is CASSDRVLWNTGELFF.

V gene TRBV5-1 combines with J gene TRBJ1-6; TRBD1 aligns across 8 bases. Germline V gene data show CDR1 as SGHRS and CDR2 as YFSETQ. V shed 3 bases, J shed 6 bases, and the junction held 14 bases outside the gene matches. The CDR3 sequence is 18 residues long. The CDR3: CASSSGSLGTGFNSPLHF. The CDR3 DNA is TGCGCCAGCAGCTCTGGCTCCCTCGGGACAGGATTTAATTCACCCCTCCACTTT.

The chain joins TRBV5-4 to TRBJ2-7, with TRBD2 matching over 7 bases. V lost 4 bases and J lost 3; bases outside the gene matches: 7. The CDR3 is 14 residues long. Germline V gene sequence: CDR1 SGHNT, CDR2 YYREEE (reference sequence). The CDR3 coding sequence is TGTGCCAGCAGCCCGGCCGCTAGCGGCTACGAGCAGTACTTC. It translates to CASSPAASGYEQYF.

This chain joins TRBV11-3 and TRBJ2-7; D is unclear. Trimming took 5 bases from V and 5 from J, leaving 10 bases between them. Germline CDR1 is SGHNT and CDR2 is YENEEA. The length of the CDR3 is 12 residues. DNA for the CDR3: TGTGCCAGCAGCGAAAACTCTCACGAGCAGTACTTC. Translating gives CASSENSHEQYF.

The chain carries TRBV28 and TRBJ1-4, with a weak D call TRBD1 (5 bases). Germline V gene lookup returns CDR1 MDHEN and CDR2 SYDVKM. The CDR3 sequence is 15 residues long. V lost 5 bases to trimming and J lost 8 bases, with 18 bases between them. DNA of the CDR3: TGTGCCAGCAGTCTGATAGGGGCCCGGGGGGAAAAACTGTTTTTT. This encodes CASSLIGARGEKLFF. Together with reference TRBV28 and TRBJ1-4, the CDR3 gives the full variable domain: DVKVTQSSRYLVKRTGEKVFLECVQDMDHENMFWYRQDPGLGLRLIYFSYDVKMKEKGDIPEGYSVSREKKERFSLILESASTNQTSMYLCASSLIGARGEKLFFGSGTQLSVL.

The V gene is TRBV7-9, the J gene TRBJ2-3, with 9 bases identical to TRBD1. CDR1 and CDR2 from the germline V gene are SEHNR and FQNEAQ (reference sequence). The CDR3 spans 15 residues. Trimming at V came to 5 bases and at J to 5 bases, leaving 8 bases not matched to a gene. The CDR3 nucleotides are TGTGCCAGCAGCGCCGGGACAGGGTCCCTAGATACGCAGTATTTT. Amino acid sequence: CASSAGTGSLDTQYF.

The rearrangement uses TRBV18 and TRBJ1-1; D gene uncertain. CDR1 is KGHSH and CDR2 is LQKENI in the germline V gene. The CDR3 spans 10 residues. The DNA for the CDR3 is TGTGCGTCCGAGGACACTGAAGCTTTCTTT. It encodes CASEDTEAFF.

The chain is built from TRBV19 and TRBJ1-3; D possibly corresponds to TRBD1 (5 bases). The germline CDR1 and CDR2 sequences are LNHDA and SQIVND (reference sequence). V lost 7 bases and J 0 bases, leaving 13 bases between the germline ends. The CDR3 totals 15 residues. CDR3 region: CASTGASFSGNTIYF. The CDR3 DNA reads as TGTGCCAGTACTGGGGCCAGCTTCTCTGGAAACACCATATATTTT. Full variable domain (rest looked up from reference TRBV19 and TRBJ1-3): DGGITQSPKYLFRKEGQNVTLSCEQNLNHDAMYWYRQDPGQGLRLIYYSQIVNDFQKGDIAEGYSVSREKKESFPLTVTSAQKNPTAFYLCASTGASFSGNTIYFGEGSWLTVV.

V gene TRBV28 combines with J gene TRBJ1-2, with D possibly matching TRBD1 (6 bases). Trimming removed 6 bases at V and 8 bases at J, with 16 bases between. This CDR3 contains 13 residues. The germline V gene encodes CDR1 MDHEN and CDR2 SYDVKM. In DNA form, the CDR3 reads TGTGCCAGCAGGACCGGGACACGTCGCGGCTACACCTTC. This encodes CASRTGTRRGYTF.

The rearrangement joins TRBV6-5 to TRBJ2-2; the D gene is possibly TRBD1 (6 bases). From germline, CDR1 is MNHEY and CDR2 SVGAGI. The CDR3 covers 14 residues. Deletions cut 6 bases from V and 7 bases from J, with 15 bases between. CDR3 bases: TGTGCCAGCAGAGATCACAGGGAGCGCGGGGAGCTGTTTTTT. It codes for CASRDHRERGELFF.

The chain is built from TRBV28 and TRBJ2-7, with a possible D match to TRBD2 (5 bases). The germline V gene has CDR1 MDHEN and CDR2 SYDVKM. This CDR3 contains 16 residues. With 5 bases removed from V and 3 bases from J, the gap between germline ends came to 20 bases. The CDR3, as DNA: TGTGCCAGCAGTGGGATGGGCGGACTGAGGGTCTACGAGCAGTACTTC. Translating gives CASSGMGGLRVYEQYF.

The V gene is TRBV5-1, the J gene TRBJ2-7, with TRBD2 matching 8 bases. Per the germline V gene, CDR1 is SGHRS and CDR2 is YFSETQ. The CDR3 spans 15 residues. The V and J ends lost 3 bases and 2 bases, in that order; junction bases with no gene match: 7. The CDR3 is CASSSPGGPTYEQYF. As DNA, the CDR3 is TGCGCCAGCAGCTCCCCGGGGGGGCCCACCTACGAGCAGTACTTC.

This chain joins TRBV9 and TRBJ2-2; D unclear. This CDR3 has 11 residues. The V gene's germline CDR1 is SGDLS and CDR2 YYNGEE. Trimming removed 4 bases at V and 8 bases at J, with 6 bases between. The CDR3, as DNA: TGTGCCAGCAGCTCCCAAGGGGAGCTGTTTTTT. Encoded protein: CASSSQGELFF.

The gene calls are TRBV25-1 and TRBJ1-5; TRBD1 agrees at 7 bases. This CDR3 comprises 13 residues. Trimming cost V 6 bases and J 11 bases; bases outside gene matches: 10. Germline CDR1 reads MGHDK; CDR2 reads SYGVNS. CDR3 DNA: TGTGCCAGCAGACCCGGGTCTACAGGGGCCCAGCATTTT. Residues: CASRPGSTGAQHF.

The J gene is TRBJ1-1, the V gene TRBV7-8; no firm D call. The V and J ends lost 7 bases and 0 bases respectively, with 12 bases between them. This CDR3 has 14 amino acids. From germline, CDR1 is SGHVS and CDR2 FQNEAQ. CDR3 in DNA: TGTGCCAGCAAACGGGAGGTAATGAACACTGAAGCTTTCTTT. Translated, it gives CASKREVMNTEAFF.

The V and J genes are TRBV5-1 and TRBJ2-7; 7 bases are a match to TRBD1. The CDR3 length is 15 residues. The trim removed 0 bases at V and 7 bases at J, leaving 10 bases unmatched. Germline loops: CDR1 SGHRS, CDR2 YFSETQ. In nucleotides, the CDR3 is TGCGCCAGCAGCTTGGCCTACAGGGGTGTGAGAGAGCAGTACTTC. The encoded protein is CASSLAYRGVREQYF. The full variable domain, completed using reference TRBV5-1 and TRBJ2-7, is KAGVTQTPRYLIKTRGQQVTLSCSPISGHRSVSWYQQTPGQGLQFLFEYFSETQRNKGNFPGRFSGRQFSNSRSEMNVSTLELGDSALYLCASSLAYRGVREQYFGPGTRLTVT.

The genes are TRBV2 and TRBJ1-3; D not certain. Germline assignment: CDR1 SNHLY and CDR2 FYNNEI. Trimming removed 6 bases at V and 0 bases at J, with 12 bases between. The length of the CDR3 is 15 residues. The CDR3 coding sequence is TGTGCCAGCAGGTCCGGTCGGGGCTCTGGAAACACCATATATTTT. Residues: CASRSGRGSGNTIYF.

The gene calls are TRBV28 and TRBJ2-3, with 11 bases lining up with TRBD2. The V gene's germline CDR1 is MDHEN and CDR2 SYDVKM. Trimming removed 6 bases from V and 2 bases from J; junction bases left unmatched: 10. The CDR3 is made up of 17 amino acids. The CDR3 bases are TGTGCCAGCAGCTTAGCACTAGCGGGGGCCGACACAGATACGCAGTATTTT. Protein: CASSLALAGADTDTQYF. The whole variable domain, remainder taken from reference TRBV28 and TRBJ2-3, is DVKVTQSSRYLVKRTGEKVFLECVQDMDHENMFWYRQDPGLGLRLIYFSYDVKMKEKGDIPEGYSVSREKKERFSLILESASTNQTSMYLCASSLALAGADTDTQYFGPGTRLTVL.

The rearrangement uses TRBV5-1 and TRBJ2-5; 8 bases are shared with TRBD1. V was clipped by 7 bases and J by 4 bases; unmatched bases: 18. Germline assignment: CDR1 SGHRS and CDR2 YFSETQ. The CDR3 sequence is 17 residues long. CDR3 loop: CASVRGGSTGVPETQYF. CDR3 nucleotides: TGCGCCAGCGTCAGGGGAGGCTCGACAGGGGTGCCAGAGACCCAGTACTTC.

This clone was detected once. This sequence joins TRBV7-9 and TRBJ1-4; 9 bases fit TRBD1. With 4 bases clipped from V and 7 bases from J, the junction kept 10 bases outside the gene matches. The CDR3 is 16 amino acids. CDR1 is SEHNR and CDR2 is FQNEAQ in the germline V gene (reference sequence). As DNA, the CDR3 is TGTGCCAGCAGCTCAACGGGACAGGGTAGGGGTGAAAAACTGTTTTTT. Protein: CASSSTGQGRGEKLFF.

This chain links TRBV2 with TRBJ1-6; TRBD1 aligns across 9 bases. Losses at the gene ends were 6 bases for V and 4 bases for J; bases not matched to a gene: 4. The CDR3 is 15 residues long. CDR1 and CDR2 from the germline V gene are SNHLY and FYNNEI. This CDR3 reads CASRQDRGYNSPLHF. The DNA of the CDR3 is TGTGCCAGCAGACAGGACAGGGGATATAATTCACCCCTCCACTTT.

The chain has TRBV2 and TRBJ2-5, with 8 bases identical to TRBD2. CDR3 length: 15 residues. From germline, CDR1 is SNHLY and CDR2 FYNNEI. The V and J ends lost 6 bases and 1 base, in that order; junction bases with no gene match: 7. CDR3: CASRGAGGSQETQYF. In nucleotides, the CDR3 is TGTGCCAGCAGGGGGGCGGGGGGCTCCCAAGAGACCCAGTACTTC.

This clone has only a few counts. CDR3 sequence (DNA): TGTGCCAGCAGCCAGTCAATTAGCGGGGGGGCCTACAATGAGCAGTTCTTC. Translated: CASSQSISGGAYNEQFF. The chain joins TRBV4-2 to TRBJ2-1; 11 nucleotides match TRBD2. V was clipped by 3 bases and J by 2 bases; unmatched bases: 6. Germline-derived CDR1 and CDR2 are LGHNA and YNFKEQ. The CDR3 runs to 17 residues.

This rearrangement joins TRBV18 to TRBJ1-1; D unclear. The CDR3 extends over 14 amino acids. V was pared by 3 bases and J by 6 bases, with 14 bases between. Germline lookup yields CDR1 KGHSH and CDR2 LQKENI. The CDR3, as DNA: TGTGCCAGCTCACCCAAGTCCCCCCAGGCTGAAGCTTTCTTT. It yields the protein CASSPKSPQAEAFF. The full variable domain, rest sourced from reference TRBV18 and TRBJ1-1, is NAGVMQNPRHLVRRRGQEARLRCSPMKGHSHVYWYRQLPEEGLKFMVYLQKENIIDESGMPKERFSAEFPKEGPSILRIQQVVRGDSAAYFCASSPKSPQAEAFFGQGTRLTVV.

This chain uses TRBV23-1 with TRBJ2-3; TRBD1 matches 7 bases. TRBV23-1 is classed as an ORF, of uncertain function. V lost 0 bases and J lost 7; bases outside the gene matches: 10. The CDR3 length is 16 residues. CDR3 nucleotide sequence: TGCGCCAGCAGTCAATCGGAAAAGACAGGGAGAAATACGCAGTATTTT. Its translation is CASSQSEKTGRNTQYF.

The CDR3 loop reads CASSTMPVRAEAFF. Written as DNA, the CDR3 is TGCGCCAGCAGCACAATGCCGGTACGGGCTGAAGCTTTCTTT. The chain has TRBV5-1 and TRBJ1-1; D is undetermined. The V gene's germline CDR1 is SGHRS and CDR2 YFSETQ. The CDR3 spans 14 residues. V shed 4 bases and J shed 6 bases, with 16 bases lying between them.

This chain links TRBV28 with TRBJ2-7; D perhaps matches TRBD1 (5 bases). The CDR3 totals 13 residues. Trimming removed 3 bases at V and 2 bases at J, with 8 bases between. Per germline, CDR1 MDHEN and CDR2 SYDVKM. CDR3: CASSFGRAYEQYF. CDR3 sequence (DNA): TGTGCCAGCAGTTTTGGCAGGGCCTACGAGCAGTACTTC.